This passage covers 11 T cell receptor beta chains from one sample sequenced in a study of T cells in Graves' hyperthyroidism and ophthalmopathy. Amplification yielded TCR beta CDR3 regions, with RNA transcripts as the source. First-round RT-PCR with HTBI primers amplified the TCR CDR3 region. MiXCR was run by TCRdb on the multiplex PCR reads, yielding one entry per CDR3 protein. The profile shows over 250,000 distinct CDR3 sequences, about an eighth of them singletons. The sequenced sample consisted of blood. The receptors here all came from a woman aged 40 to 50 with Graves' ophthalmopathy.

Concerning this clonotype: Compared with germline, one end of the junction differs, possibly owing to a read error. The chain couples TRBV5-1 to TRBJ2-1; the D gene is possibly TRBD2 (5 bases). CDR1 and CDR2 (germline): SGHRS, YFSETQ. CDR3 size: 14 residues. CDR3 coding DNA: TGCGCCAGCAGCTTGATTAGCGCGGGTGATGACCAGTTCTTC. Protein sequence: CASSLISAGDDQFF.

This chain connects TRBV3-1 to TRBJ2-6, with a weak D call TRBD2 (7 bases). The CDR3 consists of 16 residues. Germline values: CDR1 LGHDT, CDR2 YNNKEL (reference sequence). V was trimmed by 4 bases and J by 4 bases, leaving 14 bases between them. The CDR3 DNA is TGTGCCAGCAGCCTCCTCGGGGGGCCCGGGGCCAACGTCCTGACTTTC. Translated, it gives CASSLLGGPGANVLTF.

At least ten counts were recorded for this clonotype. This sequence joins TRBV3-1 and TRBJ2-1; D gene ambiguous. Trimming stripped 0 bases from V and 12 bases from J, with 15 bases between. Germline V gene sequence: CDR1 LGHDT, CDR2 YNNKEL (reference sequence). The CDR3 extends over 14 amino acids. The CDR3 region has the DNA TGTGCCAGCAGCCAAGAAGAGGAGATAATGGGGCAGTTCTTC. Amino acid sequence: CASSQEEEIMGQFF.

This clonotype was counted ten times or more. The rearrangement uses TRBV20-1 and TRBJ2-7; 11 bases are a match to TRBD1. Trimming at V came to 6 bases and at J to 5 bases, leaving 12 bases not matched to a gene. The CDR3 runs 15 residues. Germline lookup yields CDR1 DFQATT and CDR2 SNEGSKA (reference sequence). The CDR3 here is CSAIEPGQGVHEQYF. CDR3 sequence (DNA): TGCAGTGCAATAGAACCGGGACAGGGGGTACACGAGCAGTACTTC.

In its sample, this clonotype was seen many times. J is TRBJ2-1 and V is TRBV11-3, with TRBD2 identical over 8 bases. Germline V gene lookup returns CDR1 SGHNT and CDR2 YENEEA. This CDR3 has 16 amino acids. The trim removed 1 base at V and 5 bases at J, leaving 7 bases unmatched. The CDR3 is CASSLGGGRSHNEQFF. The DNA for the CDR3 is TGTGCCAGCAGCTTAGGGGGCGGGAGGTCCCACAATGAGCAGTTCTTC.

This clonotype was recorded a few times. Since a much larger clone is just one base distant, this may be a read error. This sequence joins TRBV28 and TRBJ1-2; 7 bases align to TRBD1. Germline V gives CDR1 MDHEN, CDR2 SYDVKM. V shed 6 bases, J shed 7 bases, and the junction held 14 bases outside the gene matches. The CDR3 runs to 15 residues. As DNA, the CDR3 is TGTGCCAGCAGGGCTAGACAGGGTGTTCTCTGTGGCTACACCTTC. This gives the protein CASRARQGVLCGYTF.

This clonotype was counted ten times or more. This chain uses TRBV28 with TRBJ1-4, with D possibly matching TRBD1 (5 bases). Per germline, CDR1 MDHEN and CDR2 SYDVKM. This CDR3 is 19 amino acids long. With 3 bases removed from V and 0 bases from J, the gap between germline ends came to 20 bases. Here the CDR3 reads CASSFPPGRRGATNEKLFF. CDR3 sequence (DNA): TGTGCCAGCAGTTTCCCGCCGGGGAGGAGAGGGGCAACTAATGAAAAACTGTTTTTT.

This clonotype appeared many times. This CDR3 reads CASSRELEGGYTF. In DNA form, the CDR3 reads TGCGCCAGCAGCCGGGAATTAGAGGGTGGCTACACCTTC. The V call is TRBV10-1, the J call TRBJ1-2; no definite D call. V lost 6 bases and J lost 7, with 15 bases in between. Looked up from germline, CDR1 is WNHNN and CDR2 is SYGVQD (reference sequence). CDR3 length: 13 amino acids.

This clonotype has ten or more counts. V usage is TRBV7-2 and J usage is TRBJ2-3; D is undetermined. The CDR3 loop spans 11 amino acids. V gave up 5 bases and J gave up 5 bases, with 5 bases separating them. Germline V lookup: CDR1 SGHTA, CDR2 FQGNSA. CDR3 DNA sequence: TGTGCCAGCAGCCCCCTAGATACGCAGTATTTT. This codes for CASSPLDTQYF.

The rearrangement uses TRBV10-2 and TRBJ1-2; D is unclear. Trimming removed 0 bases at V and 4 bases at J, with 3 bases between. Germline lookup yields CDR1 WSHSY and CDR2 SAAADI. The CDR3 totals 12 residues. The CDR3 bases are TGCGCCAGCAGTGAGTCGTCCTATGGCTACACCTTC. Encoded protein: CASSESSYGYTF.

The sample holds a few counts of this clonotype. A much larger clone sits a single nucleotide away, making a read error possible. This rearrangement joins TRBV6-2 or TRBV6-3 to TRBJ2-5, with D possibly being TRBD2 (5 bases). V lost 5 bases to trimming and J lost 9 bases, with 13 bases between them. The CDR3 is 12 residues long. The germline CDR1 and CDR2 sequences are MNHEY and SVGEGT. DNA for the CDR3: TGTGCCAGCAGTGCTACGGAGGCGGCCCAGTACTTC. It is translated as CASSATEAAQYF.